A selection of T cell receptor beta chains follows, all from one sample in a study of blood T cells in healthy people across ages. TCRdb reanalysed the 5' RACE reads using MiXCR and keeps one entry per CDR3 protein. Of hundreds of thousands of distinct CDR3 sequences in the sample, about 61% were seen once. Material: blood. These receptors all stem from a man aged 35 to 55 in good health. Both conserved end residues are part of each CDR3.

V gene	J gene	CDR3 protein
TRBV5-1	TRBJ1-1	CASSLEGRNTEAFF
TRBV6-1	TRBJ2-3	CASSESTGRTDTQYF
TRBV2	TRBJ2-1	CASRSGASGRSYNEQFF
TRBV3-1	TRBJ1-4	CASSQTGGMNEKLFF
TRBV6-1	TRBJ2-4	CASSPGQDGYIQYF
TRBV6-1	TRBJ2-1	CASSEAPNGMQFF
TRBV6-1	TRBJ2-6	CASLVGFGANVLTF
TRBV5-6	TRBJ2-1	CASSRRRNNEQFF
TRBV15	TRBJ2-5	CATSTIRQETETQYF
TRBV6-2/TRBV6-3	NA	CASRETGAGVGRYEQYF
TRBV29-1	TRBJ2-4	CSVADRPRGKNIQYF
TRBV10-3	TRBJ1-2	CATGPPGDYGYTF
TRBV5-1	TRBJ1-1	CASSPRGRGNTEAFF
TRBV6-5	TRBJ2-4	CASRGTGGEGNIQYF
TRBV29-1	TRBJ2-5	CSARDGRGQETQYF
TRBV12-3/TRBV12-4	TRBJ2-1	CASSPRENLYNEQFF
TRBV7-9	TRBJ1-1	CASSRRTGRTEAFF
TRBV2	TRBJ2-5	CASSEAWGPQETQYF
TRBV29-1	TRBJ1-1	CSVGEGGAFF
TRBV9	TRBJ2-7	CASSVAPQATYEQYF
TRBV4-1	NA	CASSQDPTGSKTQYF
TRBV5-1	TRBJ1-1	CASSLVWRGRLGTEAFF
TRBV2	TRBJ1-1	CASSPGTGLNTEAFF
TRBV5-4	TRBJ2-3	CASSRPGLGTDTQYF
TRBV29-1	TRBJ1-2	CSSGQGDGYTF
TRBV28	TRBJ2-2	CASSFLPESLGELFF
TRBV4-1	TRBJ2-3	CASSGRRADTQYF
TRBV24-1	TRBJ2-5	CATSDNSLGSRNEQYF
TRBV28	TRBJ1-6	CASSSLQGKISPLHF
TRBV18	TRBJ2-3	CASSPRQDSTDTQYF
TRBV7-2	NA	CASSLVVGLGDEQYF
TRBV4-2	TRBJ2-3	CASSQTVARTDTQYF
TRBV7-9	TRBJ2-3	CASRSGQGHTQYF
TRBV29-1	TRBJ2-3	CSVVGIVWGDTQYF
TRBV4-1	TRBJ2-6	CASSQAGRAGANVLTF
TRBV20-1	TRBJ2-5	CSAPGNRAETQYF
TRBV10-3	TRBJ2-1	CAISEPRTGGSHEQFF
TRBV7-2	TRBJ1-1	CASSLAAGTHTEAFF
TRBV20-1	TRBJ2-5	CSARPRDSQETQYF
TRBV9	TRBJ2-5	CASSAAGAQETQYF
TRBV28	TRBJ2-5	CASRRQGGQETQYF
TRBV20-1	TRBJ2-1	CSASRLGTGSTNEQFF
TRBV27	TRBJ2-1	CASSLWPPDRGRYNEQFF
TRBV6-2/TRBV6-3	TRBJ2-7	CASRLAGAPYEQYF
TRBV12-3/TRBV12-4	TRBJ2-6	CASSLAKGAGANVLTF
TRBV29-1	TRBJ2-1	CSVAGTVLNNEQFF
TRBV28	TRBJ2-7	CASSSAGYEQYF
TRBV7-2	NA	CASGNRTGGYEQYF